This T cell receptor (beta chain) was found in a study of shared clonotypes between healthy human individuals. Findings and limits, study-wide: Only a few donors were included, so the genetic and exposure-history diversity represented was limited.

Turning to this clone: The antigen is not known. Being one base from a much bigger clone, this may be a read error.

Assay: immunoSEQ multiplex PCR; the TCRdb copy retains only in-frame clones and omits some. The sample has around 690,000 clones; about 90% are singletons. Healthy HIV-negative adults with no recent acute infections or vaccinations were recruited as donors. There are 13 residues in the CDR3. Germline CDR1 reads SGHAT; CDR2 reads FQNNGV. The chain couples TRBV11-2 to TRBJ1-1, with D uncertain. The source material was memory CD8+ T cells from PBMCs. Stated subset: CD45RO+ cells pooled with CCR7-negative TemRA cells. The receptor was derived from a man aged 18 to 30 in good health. Some clones in this sample may be carry-over from other donors' samples. The CDR3 DNA is TGTGCCAGCAGCTCCTCCGGAAACACTAAAGCTTTCTTT. Translating gives CASSSSGNTKAFF.